This T cell receptor beta chain was sequenced in a study of T cell repertoires in cytomegalovirus infection. Study-wide context: Used in the study were CMV epitopes, some recently identified and HLA-C-restricted, others well-studied and HLA-B-restricted. CMV infection plus the matching HLA type was flagged by public TCR beta signatures. Regarding the study as a whole: Cumulated frequencies of public TCR beta families served to identify carriers of CMV plus the relevant HLA.

The ends were cut back, 6 bases at V and 5 bases at J, with 12 bases in the middle. Per the germline V gene, CDR1 is SNHLY and CDR2 is FYNNEI. The CDR3 consists of 13 residues. Regarding this clonotype: What it binds is not known.

TCRdb re-derived calls from the reads in MiXCR, one entry per CDR3 protein. The data contain roughly 570,000 distinct CDR3 sequences, under 45% of them singletons. V usage is TRBV2 and J usage is TRBJ2-3; D possibly corresponds to TRBD2 (6 bases). The sequenced sample was cultured PBMCs, obtained from culture after CMV antigen stimulation. The clonotype comes from a human donor in good health (CMV status not recorded). Some clones in this sample may be carry-over from other donors' samples. CDR3 loop: CASRRDEGDTQYF. CDR3 nucleotides: TGTGCCAGCAGGCGGGACGAAGGAGATACGCAGTATTTT. Together with reference TRBV2 and TRBJ2-3, the CDR3 gives the full variable domain: EPEVTQTPSHQVTQMGQEVILRCVPISNHLYFYWYRQILGQKVEFLVSFYNNEISEKSEIFDDQFSVERPDGSNFTLKIRSTKLEDSAMYFCASRRDEGDTQYFGPGTRLTVL.